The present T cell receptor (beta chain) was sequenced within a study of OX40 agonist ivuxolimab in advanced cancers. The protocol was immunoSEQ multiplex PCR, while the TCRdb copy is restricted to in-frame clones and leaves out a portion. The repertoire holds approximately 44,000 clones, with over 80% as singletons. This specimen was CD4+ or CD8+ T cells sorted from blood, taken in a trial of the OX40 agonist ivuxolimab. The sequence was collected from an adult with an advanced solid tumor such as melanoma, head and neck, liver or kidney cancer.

CDR3 DNA sequence: TGTGCCAGACATAAACGGACTAGCGGGAGAAAGGGTGAGCAGTTCTTC. Amino acid sequence: CARHKRTSGRKGEQFF. The J gene is TRBJ2-1, the V gene TRBV2, with TRBD2 identical over 13 bases. After removal of 9 bases from V and 9 bases from J, the junction contained 14 bases not matched to a gene. The CDR3 covers 16 residues. Per germline, CDR1 SNHLY and CDR2 FYNNEI. The full variable domain, rest sourced from reference TRBV2 and TRBJ2-1, is EPEVTQTPSHQVTQMGQEVILRCVPISNHLYFYWYRQILGQKVEFLVSFYNNEISEKSEIFDDQFSVERPDGSNFTLKIRSTKLEDSAMYFCARHKRTSGRKGEQFFGPGTRLTVL.